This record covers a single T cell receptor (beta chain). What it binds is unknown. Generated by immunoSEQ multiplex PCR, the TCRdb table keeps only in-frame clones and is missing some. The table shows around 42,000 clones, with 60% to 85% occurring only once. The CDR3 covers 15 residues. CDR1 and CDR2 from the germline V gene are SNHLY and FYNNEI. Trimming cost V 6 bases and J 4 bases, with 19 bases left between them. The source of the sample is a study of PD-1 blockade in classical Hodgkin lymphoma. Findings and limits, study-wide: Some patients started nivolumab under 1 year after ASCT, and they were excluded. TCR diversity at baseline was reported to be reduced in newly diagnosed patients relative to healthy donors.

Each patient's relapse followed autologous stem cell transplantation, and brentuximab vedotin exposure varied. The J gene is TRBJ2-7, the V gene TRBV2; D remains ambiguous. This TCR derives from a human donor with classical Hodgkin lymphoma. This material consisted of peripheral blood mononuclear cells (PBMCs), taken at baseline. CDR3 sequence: CASSPGRIGIYEQYF. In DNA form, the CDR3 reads TGTGCCAGCAGCCCCGGGCGGATAGGGATTTACGAGCAGTACTTC.